A single sample gave rise to the 11 T cell receptor beta chains below, sequenced in a study of cytomegalovirus exposure and HLA in healthy donors. Clones were sequenced by immunoSEQ multiplex PCR, and TCRdb holds only the in-frame ones, with some missing. The sample includes some 73,000 clones, approximately 90% of them seen just once. Sequencing used PBMCs. Receptor source: a woman aged 18-29 years in good health and CMV-seropositive.

The chain is built from TRBV11-1 and TRBJ2-5; D call uncertain. From germline, CDR1 is SGHAT and CDR2 FQDESV (reference sequence). The CDR3 consists of 12 residues. Trimming took 3 bases from V and 5 from J, leaving 7 bases between them. CDR3 region: CASSFLRETQYF. The CDR3 DNA is TGTGCCAGCAGCTTTCTTCGGGAGACCCAGTACTTC.

V and J are TRBV5-6 and TRBJ2-1, with unresolved D. Germline V gives CDR1 SGHDT, CDR2 YYEEEE. The V end was cut by 1 base, the J end by 13 bases, with 12 bases between. The CDR3 is made up of 12 amino acids. DNA of the CDR3: TGTGCCAGCAGCTTGTCTTCTCCAGTACAGTTCTTC. Translation gives CASSLSSPVQFF. The complete variable domain, with remaining parts taken from reference TRBV5-6 and TRBJ2-1, reads DAGVTQSPTHLIKTRGQQVTLRCSPKSGHDTVSWYQQALGQGPQFIFQYYEEEERQRGNFPDRFSGHQFPNYSSELNVNALLLGDSALYLCASSLSSPVQFFGPGTRLTVL.

The V and J genes are TRBV6-1 and TRBJ2-3; 7 nucleotides agree with TRBD2. CDR1 and CDR2 from the germline V gene are MNHNS and SASEGT. J gave up 3 bases and V 2 bases, and 11 bases lay outside the gene matches. This CDR3 contains 17 residues. The CDR3 sequence is CASSEFTGGEGTDTQYF. In DNA form, the CDR3 reads TGTGCCAGCAGTGAATTTACCGGAGGGGAGGGTACAGATACGCAGTATTTT.

The genes are TRBV28 and TRBJ1-2; 7 nucleotides align to TRBD1. Germline CDR1 is MDHEN and CDR2 is SYDVKM. J was trimmed by 7 bases and V by 2 bases; bases with no gene match: 4. This CDR3 region has 13 residues. The CDR3 DNA is TGTGCCAGCAGTTTAACAGGGGAGTTTGGCTACACCTTC. This codes for CASSLTGEFGYTF.

This clone was observed a single time. The genes are TRBV2 and TRBJ2-1, with 10 bases identical to TRBD1. V lost 6 bases to trimming and J lost 5 bases; unmatched junction nucleotides: 13. The germline gives CDR1 SNHLY, CDR2 FYNNEI. CDR3 length equals 17 residues. CDR3 coding DNA: TGTGCCAGCAGCCGATCCTCCGGACAGGGGGGGCACAATGAGCAGTTCTTC. It specifies CASSRSSGQGGHNEQFF. The full variable domain, rest sourced from reference TRBV2 and TRBJ2-1, is EPEVTQTPSHQVTQMGQEVILRCVPISNHLYFYWYRQILGQKVEFLVSFYNNEISEKSEIFDDQFSVERPDGSNFTLKIRSTKLEDSAMYFCASSRSSGQGGHNEQFFGPGTRLTVL.

The rearrangement uses TRBV27 and TRBJ2-5; TRBD1 matches at 8 bases. Germline V gene data show CDR1 as MNHEY and CDR2 as SMNVEV (reference sequence). The V segment lost 5 bases and the J segment 5 bases; nucleotides outside the gene matches: 7. The length of the CDR3 is 14 residues. CDR3 nucleotides: TGTGCCAGCAGTCCTAGGACAGGGATGGAGACCCAGTACTTC. Protein sequence: CASSPRTGMETQYF.

This chain connects TRBV18 to TRBJ1-1, with D unclear. CDR3 length equals 14 residues. Trimming took 6 bases from V and 0 from J, leaving 11 bases between them. Looked up from germline, CDR1 is KGHSH and CDR2 is LQKENI. The CDR3 is CASSSNALNTEAFF. In nucleotides, the CDR3 is TGTGCCAGCTCCTCTAACGCGCTGAACACTGAAGCTTTCTTT.

V and J are TRBV13 and TRBJ2-2, with D maybe TRBD2 (6 bases). The CDR3 runs to 15 residues. Germline loops: CDR1 PRHDT, CDR2 FYEKMQ (reference sequence). V shed 0 bases and J shed 3 bases, with 8 bases lying between them. This CDR3 reads CASSLGGRDTGELFF. DNA of the CDR3: TGTGCCAGCAGCTTAGGCGGGAGAGACACCGGGGAGCTGTTTTTT. Using reference TRBV13 and TRBJ2-2 for the parts outside the CDR3, the full variable domain is AAGVIQSPRHLIKEKRETATLKCYPIPRHDTVYWYQQGPGQDPQFLISFYEKMQSDKGSIPDRFSAQQFSDYHSELNMSSLELGDSALYFCASSLGGRDTGELFFGEGSRLTVL.

This clone was recorded only once. The chain combines TRBV20-1 with TRBJ1-3; D unclear. Trimming shortened V by 4 bases and J by 4 bases, and 5 bases separated the two germline ends. The CDR3 is 11 residues long. Germline lookup yields CDR1 DFQATT and CDR2 SNEGSKA (reference sequence). CDR3: CSAITGNTIYF. The CDR3 DNA reads as TGCAGTGCTATTACAGGAAACACCATATATTTT.

J is TRBJ1-2 and V is TRBV5-4; 10 bases are shared with TRBD1. In germline, CDR1 is SGHNT, CDR2 YYREEE (reference sequence). The ends lost 2 bases at V and 2 bases at J; junction bases unmatched: 6. The CDR3 has 16 amino acids. The CDR3 here is CASSFEGQGRNYGYTF. The CDR3 bases are TGTGCCAGCAGCTTTGAGGGACAGGGGAGGAACTATGGCTACACCTTC.

The genes are TRBV13 and TRBJ2-6; D is possibly TRBD1 (6 bases). This CDR3 is built from 14 residues. Germline values: CDR1 PRHDT, CDR2 FYEKMQ (reference sequence). The germline V and J ends were trimmed by 8 bases and 4 bases, with 12 bases remaining between them. The chain's CDR3 is CASRTGTGANVLTF. Written as DNA, the CDR3 is TGTGCCAGCCGTACAGGGACCGGGGCCAACGTCCTGACTTTC.